Reported below is one TCR beta chain. This sample stems from a study of blood T cell repertoires in COVID-19. The wider study: T cells, B-cell-depleted T cells, or PBMCs supplied cDNA or gDNA.

Original methodology: How many nucleated cells were present was estimated from reference gene primer amplification. The repertoire was sequenced with immunoSEQ multiplex PCR; TCRdb's copy has only in-frame clones and lacks some. The DNA gave D and trimming, while V, J and clone size come from that table. The sample holds some 520,000 clones; roughly 89% are singletons and the top ten take about 1%. Patients in Seattle were enrolled during active infection, then followed longitudinally. Germline loops: CDR1 SGHAT, CDR2 FQNNGV. CDR3 length: 16 amino acids. V was trimmed by 5 bases and J by 1 base, leaving 16 bases between them.

The chain links TRBV11-2 to TRBJ2-3; D perhaps matches TRBD2 (5 bases). This receptor was obtained from a man aged 18-30 years with COVID-19, enrolled during active disease. Sample: peripheral blood. The CDR3 DNA reads as TGTGCCAGCAGCACCCAGGTGGACTTACGCACAGATACGCAGTATTTT. This codes for CASSTQVDLRTDTQYF.